Presented here are 16 T cell receptor beta chains from one specimen sequenced in a study of cytomegalovirus exposure and HLA in healthy donors. The PCR ran on 60 Vbeta and 13 Jbeta primers. Clones were sequenced by immunoSEQ multiplex PCR, and TCRdb holds only the in-frame ones, with some missing. Among under 250,000 clones listed, almost 85% were seen once. The sample was PBMCs. The receptors originated from a woman aged 45-59 years in good health and CMV-seronegative.

J is TRBJ2-1 and V is TRBV5-6; 7 bases agree with TRBD1. The CDR3 runs 17 residues. With 2 bases clipped from V and 8 bases from J, the junction kept 16 bases outside the gene matches. The germline V gene has CDR1 SGHDT and CDR2 YYEEEE. CDR3 protein: CASSFITPGQFVYEQFF. In nucleotides, the CDR3 is TGTGCCAGCAGCTTTATTACTCCGGGACAGTTTGTCTATGAGCAGTTCTTC.

The rearrangement links TRBV7-2 to TRBJ2-3; a possible D gene is TRBD2 (5 bases). CDR3 length: 15 amino acids. V dropped 2 bases and J dropped 2 bases, with 11 bases sitting between them. Germline CDR1 reads SGHTA; CDR2 reads FQGNSA. The DNA for the CDR3 is TGTGCCAGCAGCTTAAGTTGGGGAGTCACAGATACGCAGTATTTT. Its translation: CASSLSWGVTDTQYF. Together with reference TRBV7-2 and TRBJ2-3, the CDR3 gives the full variable domain: GAGVSQSPSNKVTEKGKDVELRCDPISGHTALYWYRQSLGQGLEFLIYFQGNSAPDKSGLPSDRFSAERTGGSVSTLTIQRTQQEDSAVYLCASSLSWGVTDTQYFGPGTRLTVL.

The chain joins TRBV27 to TRBJ2-1, with no clear D. With 2 bases removed from V and 3 bases from J, the gap between germline ends came to 5 bases. The CDR3 consists of 13 residues. CDR1 MNHEY and CDR2 SMNVEV come from the germline V gene (reference sequence). CDR3 sequence: CASSLGSYNEQFF. The DNA of the CDR3 is TGTGCCAGCAGTTTAGGCAGCTACAATGAGCAGTTCTTC.

This sequence joins TRBV19 and TRBJ2-1, with D possibly matching TRBD1 (5 bases). The CDR3 is 12 amino acids. Germline CDR1 reads LNHDA; CDR2 reads SQIVND (reference sequence). V gave up 4 bases and J gave up 10 bases, with 11 bases separating them. CDR3 sequence: CASSSGQPEQFF. CDR3 nucleotide sequence: TGTGCCAGTAGTAGCGGACAACCCGAGCAGTTCTTC.

The chain employs TRBV7-2 and TRBJ2-3; weak D call: TRBD1 (6 bases). The CDR3 runs 17 residues. Trimming removed 6 bases at V and 2 bases at J, with 21 bases between. CDR1 is SGHTA, CDR2 FQGNSA, per germline. CDR3 sequence (DNA): TGTGCCAGCAGTTTGGCAGGGGCCGTCGGGATCACAGATACGCAGTATTTT. Its translation: CASSLAGAVGITDTQYF.

CDR3 loop: CASTSGQSDYGYTF. In nucleotides, the CDR3 is TGTGCCAGCACCTCGGGACAGTCCGACTATGGCTACACCTTC. The rearrangement links TRBV6-5 to TRBJ1-2, with TRBD1 identical over 7 bases. V gave up 7 bases and J gave up 3 bases; unmatched junction bases: 8. This CDR3 is 14 amino acids long. Germline CDR1 MNHEY, CDR2 SVGAGI.

CDR3 sequence reads: CASSAGTTNTGELFF. DNA of the CDR3: TGTGCCAGCAGCGCCGGGACAACGAACACCGGGGAGCTGTTTTTT. V usage is TRBV6-1 and J usage is TRBJ2-2, with D possibly matching TRBD1 (6 bases). CDR3 length: 15 amino acids. Between the trimmed V and J ends, which lost 6 bases and 0 bases, there was a span of 11 bases. The V gene's germline CDR1 is MNHNS and CDR2 SASEGT.

The chain links TRBV7-8 to TRBJ2-6; 13 bases map to TRBD2. Germline loops: CDR1 SGHVS, CDR2 FQNEAQ. This CDR3 is 18 amino acids long. J was trimmed by 4 bases and V by 5 bases; bases with no gene match: 8. The CDR3: CASSRTSGRSLGANVLTF. The CDR3 nucleotides are TGTGCCAGCAGCCGGACTAGCGGGAGAAGTTTGGGGGCCAACGTCCTGACTTTC.

This sequence joins TRBV15 and TRBJ2-3; 16 bases line up with TRBD2. This CDR3 spans 20 amino acids. Germline trimming cut 1 base from V and 0 bases from J; bases unmatched to any gene: 7. Germline loops: CDR1 LNHNV, CDR2 YYDKDF (reference sequence). CDR3 amino acids: CATSRAQGLAGGLSTDTQYF. The DNA for the CDR3 is TGTGCCACCAGCAGAGCCCAGGGACTAGCGGGAGGGTTAAGCACAGATACGCAGTATTTT.

V usage is TRBV6-5 and J usage is TRBJ1-1, with D uncertain. There are 14 residues in the CDR3. Germline assignment: CDR1 MNHEY and CDR2 SVGAGI. Trimming took off 4 bases at V and 4 bases at J, with 13 bases between the two ends. The CDR3 region has the DNA TGTGCCAGCAGTTGGTTCCGGTCGTCCACTGAAGCTTTCTTT. Encoded protein: CASSWFRSSTEAFF.

CDR3 sequence reads: CASSYGGDIPKAAFF. CDR3 DNA sequence: TGTGCCAGCAGTTACGGAGGTGATATTCCTAAGGCGGCTTTCTTT. This chain connects TRBV6-6 to TRBJ1-1; D is undetermined. V lost 2 bases, J lost 11 bases, and 21 bases lay in between. The V gene's germline CDR1 is MNHNY and CDR2 SVGAGI (reference sequence). CDR3 length: 15 amino acids.

The genes are TRBV10-2 and TRBJ1-5; TRBD1 might be the D (5 bases). In germline, CDR1 is WSHSY, CDR2 SAAADI. CDR3 length: 13 residues. V gave up 7 bases and J gave up 3 bases, with 10 bases separating them. The CDR3 reads CASTQGDNQPQHF. The CDR3 bases are TGCGCCAGCACACAAGGGGACAATCAGCCCCAGCATTTT.

This chain connects TRBV7-3 to TRBJ2-2; 8 bases are shared with TRBD1. CDR1 is SGHTA, CDR2 FQGTGA, per germline. The CDR3 is made up of 19 amino acids. V shed 0 bases, J shed 1 base, and the junction held 10 bases outside the gene matches. CDR3 amino acids: CASSLTIGRGLRNTGELFF. DNA of the CDR3: TGTGCCAGCAGCTTAACAATCGGCAGGGGGCTTCGGAACACCGGGGAGCTGTTTTTT.

The chain recombines TRBV14 with TRBJ1-1; a weak D match, TRBD1 (5 bases). The CDR3 spans 12 residues. Trimming removed 0 bases from V and 11 bases from J, with 10 bases in between. Germline loops: CDR1 SGHDN, CDR2 FVKESK. The CDR3 DNA follows: TGTGCCAGCAGCCAAGACAGGGTGAGGGCTTTCTTT. It is translated as CASSQDRVRAFF.

This chain joins TRBV7-3 and TRBJ2-7, with a weak D call TRBD2 (5 bases). Germline V gene lookup returns CDR1 SGHTA and CDR2 FQGTGA. V was cut by 2 bases and J by 4 bases, with 15 bases left in between. The CDR3 has 15 amino acids. The CDR3 sequence: CASSLGADPGYEQYF. The CDR3, as DNA: TGTGCCAGCAGCTTAGGAGCGGACCCCGGTTACGAGCAGTACTTC.

This sequence joins TRBV30 and TRBJ2-3, with TRBD2 matching over 15 bases. With V trimmed by 4 bases and J by 5 bases, 4 bases remained unmatched. Per the germline V gene, CDR1 is GTSNPN and CDR2 is SVGIG (reference sequence). The length of the CDR3 is 15 residues. This chain's CDR3 is CAWTGLAGGQDTQYF. CDR3 in DNA: TGTGCCTGGACCGGACTAGCGGGAGGGCAAGATACGCAGTATTTT.